The 8 T cell receptor beta chains below all came from one sample that was sequenced in a study of T cells in severe cutaneous drug reactions. Bulk and single-cell libraries used iRepertoire multiplex PCR with TCR subtype-specific primers. TCRdb reanalyzed the multiplex PCR reads and collapses them to one entry per CDR3 protein, without DNA. The sample includes 9,500 to 13,000 distinct CDR3 sequences. The patients sequenced had a carbamazepine-induced Stevens-Johnson syndrome or toxic epidermal necrolysis reaction. Source material: cells from a skin blister. Receptor source: a human donor with Stevens-Johnson syndrome, a severe cutaneous drug reaction.

The chain joins TRBV29-1 to TRBJ2-1; TCRdb proposes TRBD1, but this gene call is untestable without DNA. Germline lookup yields CDR1 SQVTM and CDR2 ANQGSEA. The CDR3 is 14 residues long. CDR3 sequence: CSVVFPRDNNEQFF.

V is TRBV29-1 and J is TRBJ2-7; no DNA is available, so the TRBD2 call from TCRdb remains unchecked. The CDR3 sequence is 15 residues long. The germline V gene encodes CDR1 SQVTM and CDR2 ANQGSEA. The CDR3 is CSVAGVPHLLYEQYF.

This chain joins TRBV4-3 and TRBJ2-3; the TCRdb D gene call, TRBD2, has no DNA to confirm it. CDR1 is LGHNA, CDR2 YSLEER, per germline. CDR3 length: 15 amino acids. CDR3 sequence: CASSKGTSGTDTQYF.

The chain is built from TRBV20-1 and TRBJ1-1; TCRdb's assignment of TRBD1 cannot be checked, as there is no DNA. The germline V gene encodes CDR1 DFQATT and CDR2 SNEGSKA (reference sequence). This CDR3 comprises 13 residues. CDR3 loop: CSAAPQGLTEAFF.

Here the CDR3 reads CSVTRTGIYNEQFF. V is TRBV29-1 and J is TRBJ2-1; TCRdb calls TRBD1, which cannot be checked without DNA. The CDR3 spans 14 residues. CDR1 and CDR2 from the germline V gene are SQVTM and ANQGSEA.

This clonotype ranks as medium-sized (0.01 to 0.1%) in terms of frequency. J is TRBJ2-7 and V is TRBV20-1. The CDR3 has 13 amino acids. Germline V CDR1 and CDR2: DFQATT, SNEGSKA (reference sequence). The CDR3 here is CSARDSRIYEQYF.

This clonotype counts as medium-sized (0.01 to 0.1%) by frequency. This sequence joins TRBV20-1 and TRBJ1-2; TCRdb's D gene call, TRBD1, goes unchecked for lack of DNA. The CDR3 sequence is 14 residues long. CDR1 and CDR2 (germline): DFQATT, SNEGSKA (reference sequence). The CDR3 here is CSSTASRDPGGYTF.

J is TRBJ2-1 and V is TRBV20-1; as DNA is missing, the TRBD2 call by TCRdb cannot be tested. There are 17 residues in the CDR3. Germline V gene data show CDR1 as DFQATT and CDR2 as SNEGSKA (reference sequence). The chain's CDR3 is CSARSGTAGGPRNEQFF.